The 24 T cell receptor beta chains presented below share a single source sample, sequenced in a study of shared clonotypes between healthy human individuals. Sequencing was performed with immunoSEQ multiplex PCR; in TCRdb, only in-frame clones are kept and a portion is missing. Here the sample spans over 850,000 clones, about 84% being singletons. What was sequenced was memory CD4+ T cells from PBMCs. The subset denotes: CD45RA-negative fraction. The receptors stem from a man between 18 and 35 years old in good health. Some clones in this sample may be carry-over from other donors' samples.

This clone has only one observation. V and J are TRBV14 and TRBJ2-3; 13 bases are a match to TRBD2. The CDR3 runs 15 residues. With V trimmed by 6 bases and J by 5 bases, 5 bases remained unmatched. Germline CDR1 reads SGHDN; CDR2 reads FVKESK. The CDR3 nucleotides read TGTGCCAGCAGTGGACTAGCGGGAGTGGTAGATACGCAGTATTTT. The encoded protein is CASSGLAGVVDTQYF. The whole variable domain, remainder taken from reference TRBV14 and TRBJ2-3, is EAGVTQFPSHSVIEKGQTVTLRCDPISGHDNLYWYRRVMGKEIKFLLHFVKESKQDESGMPNNRFLAERTGGTYSTLKVQPAELEDSGVYFCASSGLAGVVDTQYFGPGTRLTVL.

V is TRBV18 and J is TRBJ1-4; D call uncertain. V dropped 2 bases and J dropped 7 bases, with 20 bases sitting between them. This CDR3 comprises 17 residues. The germline V gene has CDR1 KGHSH and CDR2 LQKENI. The DNA for the CDR3 is TGTGCCAGCTCACCATTCGCCGGTGGGGAGGAAGGTGAAAAACTGTTTTTT. This codes for CASSPFAGGEEGEKLFF.

V and J are TRBV5-6 and TRBJ1-2; TRBD1 matches at 8 bases. The germline gives CDR1 SGHDT, CDR2 YYEEEE. The CDR3 is 14 amino acids. With 6 bases clipped from V and 8 bases from J, the junction kept 12 bases outside the gene matches. CDR3 nucleotides: TGTGCCAGCATCCCTGACAGGGGTTCGGGCGGCTACACCTTC. Encoded protein: CASIPDRGSGGYTF.

This rearrangement joins TRBV7-8 to TRBJ1-2, with 7 bases matching TRBD1. V trimming: 5 bases; J trimming: 2 bases; junction bases outside the gene matches: 2. Germline V CDR1 and CDR2: SGHVS, FQNEAQ. CDR3 length equals 13 residues. This CDR3 is CASSEDRNYGYTF. CDR3 DNA sequence: TGTGCCAGCAGCGAGGACAGGAACTATGGCTACACCTTC.

The V and J genes are TRBV5-1 and TRBJ2-1; 8 bases align to TRBD2. V was clipped by 4 bases and J by 9 bases; unmatched bases: 9. The CDR3 contains 14 residues. Looked up from germline, CDR1 is SGHRS and CDR2 is YFSETQ. Here the CDR3 DNA reads TGCGCCAGCAGCCAACAGAGCGGGGGTAGTGAGCAGTTCTTC. It is translated as CASSQQSGGSEQFF.

This chain's CDR3 is CASSLDRGHTDTQYF. DNA for the CDR3: TGTGCCAGCAGCTTAGACAGGGGGCACACAGATACGCAGTATTTT. The V and J genes are TRBV11-3 and TRBJ2-3; the match to TRBD1 covers 8 bases. The CDR3 runs to 15 residues. V was pared by 0 bases and J by 2 bases, with 1 base of the junction left unmatched. Germline V gives CDR1 SGHNT, CDR2 YENEEA. Based on the CDR3 plus reference TRBV11-3 and TRBJ2-3, the full variable domain is EAGVVQSPRYKIIEKKQPVAFWCNPISGHNTLYWYLQNLGQGPELLIRYENEEAVDDSQLPKDRFSAERLKGVDSTLKIQPAELGDSAVYLCASSLDRGHTDTQYFGPGTRLTVL.

The chain couples TRBV6-5 to TRBJ2-7, with 9 bases that match TRBD1. This CDR3 region has 15 residues. Losses at the gene ends were 6 bases for V and 2 bases for J; bases not matched to a gene: 8. The germline V gene has CDR1 MNHEY and CDR2 SVGAGI. The CDR3 DNA is TGTGCCAGCAGAAAGAACCGGGACAGGGCCTACGAGCAGTACTTC. As protein: CASRKNRDRAYEQYF.

The chain links TRBV30 to TRBJ1-2; TRBD1 matches at 9 bases. The CDR3 is made up of 17 amino acids. V lost 8 bases to trimming and J lost 6 bases; unmatched junction nucleotides: 22. Germline values: CDR1 GTSNPN, CDR2 SVGIG (reference sequence). Here the CDR3 DNA reads TGTGCCGGGACCTACCTTTCCACAGGGGGCGGTTTTGATGGCTACACCTTC. Translation: CAGTYLSTGGGFDGYTF.

This clone was seen a single time. V usage is TRBV28 and J usage is TRBJ2-7; TRBD1 agrees at 7 bases. The trim removed 7 bases at V and 3 bases at J, leaving 9 bases unmatched. Per germline, CDR1 MDHEN and CDR2 SYDVKM. The CDR3 has 14 residues. CDR3 amino acids: CASIGGPGGYEQYF. The CDR3 coding sequence is TGTGCCAGCATTGGCGGGCCAGGGGGCTACGAGCAGTACTTC.

The rearrangement links TRBV29-1 to TRBJ2-6; D gene ambiguous. This CDR3 has 12 amino acids. Trimming left V 7 bases short and J 0 bases short, with 4 bases between. CDR1 and CDR2 (germline): SQVTM, ANQGSEA. CDR3 amino acids: CSAASGANVLTF. Written as DNA, the CDR3 is TGCAGCGCAGCCTCTGGGGCCAACGTCCTGACTTTC.

The CDR3 bases are TGTGCCAGCAGCCGCCTCCGCGGCTACAATGAGCAGTTCTTC. Translated, it gives CASSRLRGYNEQFF. The V gene is TRBV11-2, the J gene TRBJ2-1; D is unresolved. V dropped 5 bases and J dropped 3 bases, with 11 bases sitting between them. Germline CDR1 and CDR2: SGHAT and FQNNGV. This CDR3 is 14 amino acids long.

The V call is TRBV7-9, the J call TRBJ1-2; no reliable D call. Per germline, CDR1 SEHNR and CDR2 FQNEAQ (reference sequence). V dropped 1 base and J dropped 4 bases, with 7 bases sitting between them. This CDR3 is 13 amino acids long. CDR3 in amino acids: CASSLGWAYGYTF. In DNA, the CDR3 is TGTGCCAGCAGCTTAGGTTGGGCCTATGGCTACACCTTC.

This clone showed up just a few times. A junction end diverges from the germline sequence, so it may reflect a read error. The chain combines TRBV5-1 with TRBJ2-5; D is unresolved. The CDR3 is made up of 13 amino acids. From germline, CDR1 is SGHRS and CDR2 YFSETQ. The CDR3 sequence is CASSLGEIETQYF. The CDR3 DNA reads as TGCGCCAGCAGTTTGGGCGAAATTGAGACCCAGTACTTC. Together with reference TRBV5-1 and TRBJ2-5, the CDR3 gives the full variable domain: KAGVTQTPRYLIKTRGQQVTLSCSPISGHRSVSWYQQTPGQGLQFLFEYFSETQRNKGNFPGRFSGRQFSNSRSEMNVSTLELGDSALYLCASSLGEIETQYFGPGTRLLVL.

The V gene is TRBV7-7, the J gene TRBJ2-5; 8 bases are a match to TRBD1. Per the germline V gene, CDR1 is SSHAT and CDR2 is FNYEAQ (reference sequence). V lost 0 bases, J lost 6 bases, and 3 bases stayed unmatched. This CDR3 contains 14 residues. CDR3 loop: CASSLARGQKTQYF. The CDR3 DNA sequence: TGTGCCAGCAGCTTAGCCAGGGGGCAAAAGACCCAGTACTTC.

V gene TRBV4-1 combines with J gene TRBJ1-4, with TRBD1 matching 7 bases. Germline CDR1 reads MGHRA; CDR2 reads YSYEKL. V shed 4 bases, J shed 4 bases, and the junction held 6 bases outside the gene matches. This CDR3 contains 15 residues. The CDR3 DNA follows: TGCGCCAGCAGCCGCGACAGGGCGGGTAATGAAAAACTGTTTTTT. Translated, it gives CASSRDRAGNEKLFF.

This clone has only one observation. The same CDR3 arises from other DNA sequences in this sample as well. The chain employs TRBV11-3 and TRBJ2-2, with unresolved D. Trimming removed 6 bases at V and 0 bases at J, with 2 bases between. The CDR3 extends over 12 amino acids. Germline V gene sequence: CDR1 SGHNT, CDR2 YENEEA. The DNA of the CDR3 is TGTGCCAGCAGTCCGAACACCGGGGAGCTGTTTTTT. This sequence encodes CASSPNTGELFF.

This clone was counted many times. This sequence joins TRBV9 and TRBJ2-1; a weak D match, TRBD2 (5 bases). CDR3 length: 16 amino acids. Germline-derived CDR1 and CDR2 are SGDLS and YYNGEE. The V end lost 3 bases, the J end lost 9 bases, and 22 bases lay between the germline ends. The CDR3 is CASSEVRASGWVEQFF. CDR3 nucleotides: TGTGCCAGCAGCGAAGTTAGGGCCTCGGGATGGGTTGAGCAGTTCTTC.

The gene calls are TRBV28 and TRBJ1-2; tentative D call: TRBD1 (5 bases). Germline lookup yields CDR1 MDHEN and CDR2 SYDVKM. The V and J ends lost 6 bases and 4 bases respectively, with 15 bases between them. The CDR3 has 14 amino acids. Here the CDR3 DNA reads TGTGCCAGCAGCCTCGCTCCGACAGTCTATGGCTACACCTTC. This gives the protein CASSLAPTVYGYTF.

This sequence joins TRBV5-1 and TRBJ2-1; 8 positions agree with TRBD2. The V and J ends lost 5 bases and 3 bases, in that order; junction bases with no gene match: 4. Per germline, CDR1 SGHRS and CDR2 YFSETQ. The CDR3 sequence is 14 residues long. The CDR3 here is CASRASGYYNEQFF. The CDR3 nucleotides are TGCGCCAGCAGGGCTAGCGGGTACTACAATGAGCAGTTCTTC.

This chain joins TRBV27 and TRBJ2-1; 11 positions match TRBD2. Trimming removed 5 bases from V and 8 bases from J; junction bases left unmatched: 8. The CDR3 has 15 residues. Germline CDR1 and CDR2: MNHEY and SMNVEV (reference sequence). CDR3 in DNA: TGTGCCAGCAGTAATCTACTAGCGGGAGCCCATGAGCAGTTCTTC. Encoded protein: CASSNLLAGAHEQFF.

This clone occurred a few times. The chain couples TRBV27 to TRBJ2-7; 12 bases align to TRBD2. The CDR3 runs to 18 residues. J was trimmed by 0 bases and V by 5 bases; bases with no gene match: 11. CDR1 is MNHEY and CDR2 is SMNVEV in the germline V gene (reference sequence). For the CDR3, the DNA is TGTGCCAGCAGTCACGGGCTACGACTAGCGGGGGACTCCTACGAGCAGTACTTC. Translated, it gives CASSHGLRLAGDSYEQYF.

The chain has TRBV4-3 and TRBJ2-3; 8 bases fit TRBD2. V trimming: 0 bases; J trimming: 6 bases; junction bases outside the gene matches: 8. CDR1 is LGHNA, CDR2 YSLEER, per germline. The CDR3 loop spans 16 amino acids. This CDR3 is CASSQEGAGGRDTQYF. CDR3 in DNA: TGCGCCAGCAGCCAAGAAGGGGCGGGAGGTAGGGATACGCAGTATTTT.

The chain has TRBV5-1 and TRBJ2-6; D uncertain. The germline V and J ends were trimmed by 2 bases and 0 bases, with 12 bases remaining between them. Germline CDR1 SGHRS, CDR2 YFSETQ. CDR3 length: 17 amino acids. CDR3 protein: CASSLMGGLSGANVLTF. The CDR3 bases are TGCGCCAGCAGCTTAATGGGCGGCCTCTCTGGGGCCAACGTCCTGACTTTC. Supplemented by reference TRBV5-1 and TRBJ2-6, the full variable domain reads KAGVTQTPRYLIKTRGQQVTLSCSPISGHRSVSWYQQTPGQGLQFLFEYFSETQRNKGNFPGRFSGRQFSNSRSEMNVSTLELGDSALYLCASSLMGGLSGANVLTFGAGSRLTVL.

The genes are TRBV28 and TRBJ2-1; 12 positions match TRBD2. J was trimmed by 9 bases and V by 2 bases; bases with no gene match: 2. CDR3 length equals 14 residues. In germline, CDR1 is MDHEN, CDR2 SYDVKM. The CDR3 coding sequence is TGTGCCAGCAGTTTACTAGCGGGAGGGGTTGAGCAGTTCTTC. Its protein product is CASSLLAGGVEQFF.